This is a list of T cell receptor beta chains from one sample in a study of identical twins. TCRdb re-analysed the 5' RACE reads in MiXCR, keeping a single row per CDR3 protein. The sample lists 1.5 million to 2 million distinct CDR3 sequences, around 33% occurring once. The material sequenced was cord blood. The receptor set was obtained from a newborn girl in good health. Both conserved end residues are part of each CDR3. Each record gives: V gene, D gene, J gene, CDR3 protein. The D gene is left open where the match is weak.

v_gene: TRBV7-9
d_gene: .
j_gene: TRBJ2-7
CDR3aa: CASSLEGHEQYF

v_gene: TRBV7-2
d_gene: TRBD2
j_gene: TRBJ2-3
CDR3aa: CASSAMAGASTQYF

v_gene: TRBV27
d_gene: .
j_gene: TRBJ1-5
CDR3aa: CASSYFHNQPQHF

v_gene: TRBV10-1
d_gene: .
j_gene: TRBJ2-2
CDR3aa: CASSPGGQNTGELFF

v_gene: TRBV18
d_gene: .
j_gene: TRBJ1-2
CDR3aa: CASSPLRNYGYTF

v_gene: TRBV4-1
d_gene: .
j_gene: TRBJ2-7
CDR3aa: CASSHSFRAGFSYEQYF

v_gene: TRBV25-1
d_gene: TRBD1
j_gene: TRBJ2-2
CDR3aa: CASRPPGQYNTGELFF

v_gene: TRBV7-2
d_gene: TRBD2
j_gene: TRBJ2-5
CDR3aa: CASSLVLAGARETQYF

v_gene: TRBV18
d_gene: .
j_gene: TRBJ2-1
CDR3aa: CASSPPTSQLYNEQFF

v_gene: TRBV5-1
d_gene: .
j_gene: TRBJ2-2
CDR3aa: CASSLRGRTSNTGELFF

v_gene: TRBV28
d_gene: TRBD1
j_gene: TRBJ1-5
CDR3aa: CASSFTRQGFHGNQPQHF

v_gene: TRBV9
d_gene: .
j_gene: TRBJ2-3
CDR3aa: CASSVATLDTDTQYF

v_gene: TRBV7-9
d_gene: .
j_gene: TRBJ1-4
CDR3aa: CASSTPYPEEKLFF

v_gene: TRBV29-1
d_gene: TRBD1
j_gene: TRBJ1-1
CDR3aa: CSAQRQGNTEAFF

v_gene: TRBV12-3/TRBV12-4
d_gene: .
j_gene: TRBJ2-5
CDR3aa: CASSLRPVQETQYF

v_gene: TRBV20-1
d_gene: TRBD1
j_gene: TRBJ1-2
CDR3aa: CSAEQGARGYTF

v_gene: TRBV15
d_gene: .
j_gene: .
CDR3aa: CATPDGRYEQYF

v_gene: TRBV4-2
d_gene: TRBD2
j_gene: TRBJ2-3
CDR3aa: CASSRRLAGALDPSTDTQYF

v_gene: TRBV12-3/TRBV12-4
d_gene: .
j_gene: TRBJ1-2
CDR3aa: CASSLRAYRVANYGYTF

v_gene: TRBV9
d_gene: TRBD2
j_gene: TRBJ2-1
CDR3aa: CASSVATGGGEQFF

v_gene: TRBV12-3/TRBV12-4
d_gene: TRBD1
j_gene: TRBJ2-7
CDR3aa: CASSLDRESAYEQYF

v_gene: TRBV5-4
d_gene: TRBD1
j_gene: TRBJ2-1
CDR3aa: CASSGNRDRRYNEQFF

v_gene: TRBV6-5
d_gene: TRBD1
j_gene: TRBJ1-5
CDR3aa: CASRYQQGRNQPQHF

v_gene: TRBV20-1
d_gene: .
j_gene: TRBJ2-1
CDR3aa: CSARDGLAEQFF

v_gene: TRBV3-1
d_gene: .
j_gene: TRBJ2-3
CDR3aa: CASSHARRTGYTDTQYF

v_gene: TRBV4-1
d_gene: .
j_gene: TRBJ2-5
CDR3aa: CASSQWLAPETQYF

v_gene: TRBV5-5
d_gene: TRBD2
j_gene: TRBJ2-7
CDR3aa: CASSLGLGDYEQYF

v_gene: TRBV5-1
d_gene: TRBD1
j_gene: TRBJ2-7
CDR3aa: CASSLLGDRISYEQYF

v_gene: TRBV28
d_gene: .
j_gene: TRBJ2-4
CDR3aa: CASSVRLAKNIQYF

v_gene: TRBV7-9
d_gene: TRBD2
j_gene: TRBJ2-5
CDR3aa: CASSTHTGRGGETQYF

v_gene: TRBV20-1
d_gene: .
j_gene: .
CDR3aa: CSAYGAQGPSYEQYF

v_gene: TRBV20-1
d_gene: .
j_gene: TRBJ2-1
CDR3aa: CSARDWGRGYNEQFF

v_gene: TRBV28
d_gene: .
j_gene: TRBJ1-2
CDR3aa: CASSLIVGRNGNTF

v_gene: TRBV28
d_gene: .
j_gene: TRBJ2-7
CDR3aa: CASAAQATYEQYF

v_gene: TRBV27
d_gene: .
j_gene: TRBJ2-1
CDR3aa: CASSLSIGRLEGRSYNEQFF

v_gene: TRBV4-2
d_gene: TRBD2
j_gene: TRBJ2-7
CDR3aa: CASSQDRASGPTYEQYF

v_gene: TRBV18
d_gene: TRBD2
j_gene: TRBJ2-3
CDR3aa: CASSPGLTSTATQYF

v_gene: TRBV7-2
d_gene: TRBD1
j_gene: TRBJ1-4
CDR3aa: CASSRSGTGPEKLFF

v_gene: TRBV27
d_gene: .
j_gene: TRBJ1-1
CDR3aa: CASSPYTGNTEAFF

v_gene: TRBV5-1
d_gene: .
j_gene: TRBJ2-1
CDR3aa: CASSLAKVRGSGYNEQFF

v_gene: TRBV20-1
d_gene: .
j_gene: TRBJ1-4
CDR3aa: CSASKGQPEKLFF

v_gene: TRBV16
d_gene: TRBD2
j_gene: TRBJ2-3
CDR3aa: CASSQLGLAGFSDTQYF

v_gene: TRBV28
d_gene: .
j_gene: TRBJ2-7
CDR3aa: CASSYLGPYEQYF

v_gene: TRBV24-1
d_gene: .
j_gene: TRBJ2-3
CDR3aa: CATSDPGRGTDTQYF

v_gene: TRBV20-1
d_gene: TRBD2
j_gene: TRBJ2-1
CDR3aa: CSARRRASGDEQFF

v_gene: TRBV5-1
d_gene: TRBD2
j_gene: TRBJ2-1
CDR3aa: CASTASGRGSYNEQFF

v_gene: TRBV27
d_gene: .
j_gene: TRBJ2-3
CDR3aa: CASSFLSFWADTQYF

v_gene: TRBV6-6
d_gene: .
j_gene: TRBJ1-4
CDR3aa: CASQTNWELFF

v_gene: TRBV20-1
d_gene: .
j_gene: TRBJ2-4
CDR3aa: CSARALAKNIQYF

v_gene: TRBV7-9
d_gene: .
j_gene: TRBJ1-1
CDR3aa: CASSLRAGKGEAFF

v_gene: TRBV5-1
d_gene: TRBD1
j_gene: TRBJ2-7
CDR3aa: CASRGFGSGTGKDEQYF

v_gene: TRBV9
d_gene: .
j_gene: TRBJ1-1
CDR3aa: CASSVFRTGTANTEAFF

v_gene: TRBV7-2
d_gene: TRBD2
j_gene: TRBJ2-3
CDR3aa: CASSLAIAVGGSDTQYF

v_gene: TRBV7-2
d_gene: .
j_gene: TRBJ2-2
CDR3aa: CASSKVGGVDTGELFF

v_gene: TRBV12-3/TRBV12-4
d_gene: TRBD2
j_gene: TRBJ2-1
CDR3aa: CASSLTSGALTYNEQFF